This TCR beta chain is from a study of OX40 agonist ivuxolimab in advanced cancers. About the investigation overall: Ivuxolimab was a fully human IgG2 agonistic monoclonal antibody targeting the costimulatory receptor OX40 (CD134). Peripheral TCRbeta sequencing was intended to test whether TCR sequence diversity was altered and clonal T-cell expansion was caused by ivuxolimab. Intravenous ivuxolimab was administered to patients every 2 weeks at six dose levels: 0.01, 0.1, 0.3, 1.5, 3 and 10 mg/kg. In the dose-escalation cohort, roughly four fifths of patients were male, and the mean age was roughly 60 years, with a range of roughly 20 to 79. The paper describes the monotherapy dose-escalation part (N of about 47 patients) of the phase I trial of ivuxolimab. Of the approximately 50 patients in dose escalation, around 19 had hepatocellular carcinoma, about 15 had melanoma, 9 had renal cell carcinoma and 9 had head and neck cancer. Prior anti-PD-1, anti-PD-L1 or anti-CTLA-4 therapy was permitted, and checkpoint inhibitors had been received by approximately 39% of dose-escalation patients. Partial responses were achieved by three dose-escalation patients, of whom one had hepatocellular carcinoma and two had cutaneous melanoma. Broad study findings and their caveats: Antigen specificity was not determined for the clonally expanded peripheral T cells. Low levels of normalized T-cell clonal expansion were also seen in some patients who did not respond. In partial responders in the 0.1-3.0 mg/kg groups, normalized peripheral clonal expansion was found to be among the lowest, especially among CD8+ T cells. After ivuxolimab, expanded clones were on average more numerous among CD8+ T cells than among CD4+ T cells. At doses of 0.1 to 3.0 mg/kg, clonal expansion of both CD4+ and CD8+ blood T cells was observed from baseline to week 6.

The germline ends are 18 bases apart after V is trimmed by 5 bases and J by 7 bases. Inclusive of the bounding cysteine and phenylalanine, the CDR3 is 14 residues long. Of the read, only the CDR3 DNA is kept; its 42 bases are in frame from base 1. For CDR1 and CDR2, the germline V gene (reference sequence) lists MNHNY and SVGAGI. For sequencing of the TCRbeta CDR3 region, genomic DNA was extracted from the sorted cells. TCRbeta CDR3 regions were sequenced using the immunoSEQ Assay. TCRdb stores this immuneACCESS table with in-frame sequences only. Part of the clones is absent; in the studies checked, under half of the shortfall reflects unresolved V genes, and no reason is known for the rest. The table for this sample lists fewer than 85,000 clones; 80% to 90% of them were counted only once. The ten largest account for around 2% of the sample. The trial excluded patients who had a history of autoimmune disease or were on systemic immunosuppression. In every dose cohort, peripheral blood was drawn for TCR sequencing at baseline, cycle 4 day 1, and cycle 7 day 1. The samples were drawn from a first-in-human, open-label, multicenter phase I dose-escalation trial of ivuxolimab. The trial enrolled adults with locally advanced or metastatic head and neck squamous cell, hepatocellular, melanoma or renal cell carcinoma. CD4+ and CD8+ T cells were sorted separately from peripheral blood before TCR sequencing.

This clone occurred once. It has no known antigen specificity. Per-base qualities were not stored, and no clone one base away is much larger. This receptor was taken from an adult with an advanced solid tumor such as melanoma, head and neck, liver or kidney cancer. The V gene is TRBV6-6 and the J gene is TRBJ2-7; the D match is possibly TRBD1 or TRBD2, with 6 bases aligned in each. The starting material was CD4+ or CD8+ T cells sorted from blood, obtained in a trial of the OX40 agonist ivuxolimab. CDR3 loop: CASSRTSRGLEQYF. The DNA reads TGTGCCAGCAGTCGAACAAGCAGGGGACTGGAGCAGTACTTC.